Reported below is one T cell receptor beta chain. Indicated treatment: randomized to nivolumab then ipilimumab (arm A) or the reverse (arm B). None of the patients previously received DNA-damaging chemotherapy. From thawed PBMCs, live CD3+CD8+ cells negative for CD19 and CD56 were sorted. This entry belongs to a study of sequential checkpoint blockade in melanoma. The germline gives CDR1 SGHDN, CDR2 FVKESK. V gave up 7 bases and J gave up 2 bases, with 12 bases separating them. The CDR3 length is 14 residues. Clones were sequenced by immunoSEQ multiplex PCR, and TCRdb holds only the in-frame ones, with some missing. This sample has around 18,000 clones; 70% to 75% occur once, and the top ten carry 34%.

This chain joins TRBV14 and TRBJ1-5; D call uncertain. The TCR comes from a human donor with melanoma. The sample consisted of CD8+ T cells sorted from blood (inferred from file names), taken from a patient given nivolumab and ipilimumab in sequence. The CDR3: CASKAGIGNQPQHF. The CDR3, as DNA: TGTGCCAGCAAAGCGGGGATTGGCAATCAGCCCCAGCATTTT.